Listed below are T cell receptor beta chains from one sample, sequenced in a study of human T cells and chemical hapten exposure. MiXCR was run by TCRdb on the RACE reads, yielding one entry per CDR3 protein. Of 73,000 or so distinct CDR3 sequences in the sample, approximately 9% were seen once. The source was whole blood, collected in connection with sensitization to the hapten diphenylcyclopropenone (DPC). The receptors come from a woman aged 45-60 years with alopecia areata. Some clones in this sample may be carry-over from other donors' samples. Each CDR3 is given with its conserved first and last residue. Fields, in order: J gene, clone size, V gene, D gene, CDR3 protein, CDR3 DNA. D genes are given only for firm matches. Part of the rows lack a size; the others show once, few, many or a class for expanded clones.

TRBJ2-3	-	TRBV10-3	-	CAISGGGGADTQYF	TGTGCCATCAGTGGAGGAGGGGGGGCGGATACGCAGTATTTT
TRBJ2-7	-	TRBV7-2	TRBD2	CASSPTSGTIEQYF	TGTGCCAGCAGCCCGACTAGCGGGACTATCGAGCAGTACTTC
TRBJ2-1	few	TRBV6-6	-	CASSGPRDGFYEQFF	TGTGCCAGCAGTGGCCCCAGGGACGGCTTCTATGAGCAGTTCTTC
TRBJ1-6	few	TRBV7-9	-	CASSSPGPNSPLHF	TGTGCCAGCAGCTCTCCCGGGCCAAATTCACCCCTCCACTTT
TRBJ1-4	-	TRBV4-2	-	CASSQAGATNEKLFF	TGTGCCAGCAGCCAAGCGGGGGCAACTAATGAAAAACTGTTTTTT
TRBJ2-3	-	TRBV7-9	-	CASRRLRQTTDTQYF	TGTGCCAGCCGTCGTTTGCGTCAGACCACAGATACGCAGTATTTT
TRBJ2-7	-	TRBV4-3	-	CASSQDGGQDEQYF	TGCGCCAGCAGCCAAGATGGGGGCCAAGACGAGCAGTACTTC
TRBJ2-3	-	TRBV20-1	-	CSARLEADTQYF	TGCAGTGCTAGATTGGAGGCAGATACGCAGTATTTT
TRBJ1-3	many	TRBV12-3/TRBV12-4	-	CASSGSGASGNTIYF	TGTGCCAGCAGTGGGAGCGGGGCCTCTGGAAACACCATATATTTT
TRBJ1-2	-	TRBV6-5	-	CASSYLQGGGDGYTF	TGTGCCAGCAGTTACCTCCAAGGAGGGGGAGATGGCTACACCTTC
TRBJ2-2	few	TRBV10-3	-	CAISELQEAGELFF	TGTGCCATCAGTGAATTACAGGAGGCCGGGGAGCTGTTTTTT
TRBJ2-7	-	TRBV20-1	TRBD2	CSASTSGMYEQYF	TGCAGTGCTAGTACTAGCGGGATGTACGAGCAGTACTTC
TRBJ1-3	-	TRBV4-3	-	CASSQDQFSGNTIYF	TGCGCCAGCAGCCAAGACCAGTTCTCTGGAAACACCATATATTTT
TRBJ2-5	once	TRBV10-1	-	CASSDPMQEAQYF	TGCGCCAGCAGTGACCCGATGCAGGAGGCCCAGTACTTC
TRBJ2-5	few	TRBV12-3/TRBV12-4	TRBD2	CASGWVSGRRQETQYF	TGTGCCAGCGGTTGGGTGAGCGGGAGACGCCAAGAGACCCAGTACTTC
TRBJ2-1	-	TRBV2	TRBD2	CATLRGLAGGPNHMSSYNEQFF	TGTGCCACTCTGCGAGGACTAGCGGGGGGTCCCAACCACATGAGCTCCTACAATGAGCAGTTCTTC
TRBJ2-3	-	TRBV4-3	TRBD2	CASSQGTSGSASTDTQYF	TGCGCCAGCAGCCAAGGGACTAGCGGTTCTGCGAGTACAGATACGCAGTATTTT
TRBJ2-7	few	TRBV12-3/TRBV12-4	-	CASSSSLVNEQYF	TGTGCCAGCAGTTCATCCCTAGTTAACGAGCAGTACTTC
TRBJ2-3	-	TRBV29-1	TRBD1	CSVDRGQGATDTQYF	TGCAGCGTTGATAGGGGACAGGGAGCAACAGATACGCAGTATTTT
TRBJ1-1	-	TRBV20-1	-	CSARDNSGVNTEAFF	TGCAGTGCTAGAGATAATTCGGGGGTTAATACTGAAGCTTTCTTT
TRBJ2-3	few	TRBV7-2	-	CASSLVGGGGATDTQYF	TGTGCCAGCAGCTTAGTTGGCGGGGGCGGCGCAACGGATACGCAGTATTTT